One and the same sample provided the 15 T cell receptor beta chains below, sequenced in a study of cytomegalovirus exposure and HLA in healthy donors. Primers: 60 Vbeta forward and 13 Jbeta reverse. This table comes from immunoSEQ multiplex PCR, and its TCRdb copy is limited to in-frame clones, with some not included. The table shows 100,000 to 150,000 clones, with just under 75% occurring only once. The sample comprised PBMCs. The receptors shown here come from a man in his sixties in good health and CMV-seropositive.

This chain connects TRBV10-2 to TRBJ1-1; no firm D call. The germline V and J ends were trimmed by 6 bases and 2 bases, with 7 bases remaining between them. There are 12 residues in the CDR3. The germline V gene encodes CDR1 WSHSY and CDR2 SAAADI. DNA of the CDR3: TGCGCCAGCAGGCCGGGTAACACTGAAGCTTTCTTT. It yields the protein CASRPGNTEAFF.

For the CDR3, the DNA is TGTGCCACCAGCAAAGACAGTTATAGCAATCAGCCCCAGCATTTT. Residues: CATSKDSYSNQPQHF. The chain couples TRBV15 to TRBJ1-5; tentative D call: TRBD1 (5 bases). In germline, CDR1 is LNHNV, CDR2 YYDKDF (reference sequence). The CDR3 spans 15 residues. Deletions cut 4 bases from V and 0 bases from J, with 10 bases between.

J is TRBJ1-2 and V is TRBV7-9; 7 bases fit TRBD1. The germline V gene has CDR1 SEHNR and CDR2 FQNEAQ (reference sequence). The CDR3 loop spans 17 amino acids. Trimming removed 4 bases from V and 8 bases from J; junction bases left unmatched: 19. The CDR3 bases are TGTGCCAGCAGCTCTGTCACCATGGTACAGGGGATAAGGGGCTACACCTTC. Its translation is CASSSVTMVQGIRGYTF.

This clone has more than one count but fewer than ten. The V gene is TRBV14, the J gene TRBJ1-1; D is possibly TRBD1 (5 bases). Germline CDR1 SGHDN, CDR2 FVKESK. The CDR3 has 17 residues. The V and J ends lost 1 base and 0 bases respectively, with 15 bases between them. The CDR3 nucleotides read TGTGCCAGCAGCCAAGGTGTCAGGGCAAATATGAACACTGAAGCTTTCTTT. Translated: CASSQGVRANMNTEAFF.

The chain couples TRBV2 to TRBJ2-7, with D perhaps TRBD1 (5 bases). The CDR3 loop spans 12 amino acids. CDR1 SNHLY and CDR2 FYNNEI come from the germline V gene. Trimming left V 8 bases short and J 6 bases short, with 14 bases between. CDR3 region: CASGVGRVEQYF. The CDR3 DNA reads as TGTGCCAGCGGTGTGGGGCGCGTCGAGCAGTACTTC.

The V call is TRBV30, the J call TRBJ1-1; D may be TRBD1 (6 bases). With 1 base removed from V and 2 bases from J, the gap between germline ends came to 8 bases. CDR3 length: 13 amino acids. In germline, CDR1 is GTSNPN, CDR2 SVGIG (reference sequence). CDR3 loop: CAWSAQGNTEAFF. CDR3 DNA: TGTGCCTGGAGTGCACAGGGAAACACTGAAGCTTTCTTT.

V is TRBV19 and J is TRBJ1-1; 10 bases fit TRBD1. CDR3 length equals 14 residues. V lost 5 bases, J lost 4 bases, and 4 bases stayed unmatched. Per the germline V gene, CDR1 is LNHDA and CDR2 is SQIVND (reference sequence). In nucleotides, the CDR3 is TGTGCCAGTAGTTGGGACAGGGGTGGCACTGAAGCTTTCTTT. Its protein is CASSWDRGGTEAFF.

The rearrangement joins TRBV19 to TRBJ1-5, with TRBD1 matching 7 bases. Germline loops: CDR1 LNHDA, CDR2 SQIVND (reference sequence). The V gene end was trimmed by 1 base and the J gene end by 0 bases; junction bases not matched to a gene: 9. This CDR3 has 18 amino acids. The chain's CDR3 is CASSIGWGRGLSNQPQHF. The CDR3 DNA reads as TGTGCCAGTAGTATAGGTTGGGGAAGGGGGCTTAGCAATCAGCCCCAGCATTTT.

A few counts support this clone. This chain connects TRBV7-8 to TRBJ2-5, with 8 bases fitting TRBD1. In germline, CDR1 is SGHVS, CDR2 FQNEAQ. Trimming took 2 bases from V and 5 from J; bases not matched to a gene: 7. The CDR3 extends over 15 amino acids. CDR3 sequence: CASSLTSGGYETQYF. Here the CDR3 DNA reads TGTGCCAGCAGCTTAACCTCAGGGGGCTATGAGACCCAGTACTTC. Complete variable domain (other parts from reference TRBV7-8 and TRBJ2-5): GAGVSQSPRYKVAKRGQDVALRCDPISGHVSLFWYQQALGQGPEFLTYFQNEAQLDKSGLPSDRFFAERPEGSVSTLKIQRTQQEDSAVYLCASSLTSGGYETQYFGPGTRLLVL.

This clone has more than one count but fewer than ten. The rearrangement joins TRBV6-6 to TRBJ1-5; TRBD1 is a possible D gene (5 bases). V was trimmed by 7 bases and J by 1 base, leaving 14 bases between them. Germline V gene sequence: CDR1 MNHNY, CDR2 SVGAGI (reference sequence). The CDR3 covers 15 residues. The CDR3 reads CASNLQGLSNQPQHF. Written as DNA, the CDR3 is TGTGCCAGCAACCTGCAGGGACTGAGCAATCAGCCCCAGCATTTT.

The CDR3 here is CASRRGTSGDYEQYF. For the CDR3, the DNA is TGTGCCAGCAGGCGAGGGACTAGCGGGGACTACGAGCAGTACTTC. V usage is TRBV28 and J usage is TRBJ2-7, with TRBD2 identical over 13 bases. Germline V lookup: CDR1 MDHEN, CDR2 SYDVKM. The CDR3 contains 15 residues. The V gene end was trimmed by 6 bases and the J gene end by 3 bases; junction bases not matched to a gene: 5.

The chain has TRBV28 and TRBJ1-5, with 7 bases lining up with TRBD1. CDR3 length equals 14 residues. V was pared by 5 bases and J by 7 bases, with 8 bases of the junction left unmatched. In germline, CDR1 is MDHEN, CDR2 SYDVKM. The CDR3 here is CASSGTAEPQPQHF. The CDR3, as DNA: TGTGCCAGCAGTGGGACAGCTGAACCCCAGCCCCAGCATTTT. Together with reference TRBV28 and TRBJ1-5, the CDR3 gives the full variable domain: DVKVTQSSRYLVKRTGEKVFLECVQDMDHENMFWYRQDPGLGLRLIYFSYDVKMKEKGDIPEGYSVSREKKERFSLILESASTNQTSMYLCASSGTAEPQPQHFGDGTRLSIL.

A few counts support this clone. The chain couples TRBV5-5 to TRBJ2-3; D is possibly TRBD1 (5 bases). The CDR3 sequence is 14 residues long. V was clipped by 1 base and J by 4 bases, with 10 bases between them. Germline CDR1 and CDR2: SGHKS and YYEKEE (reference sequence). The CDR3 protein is CASSLWEGADTQYF. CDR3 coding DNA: TGTGCCAGCAGCTTGTGGGAAGGGGCAGATACGCAGTATTTT.

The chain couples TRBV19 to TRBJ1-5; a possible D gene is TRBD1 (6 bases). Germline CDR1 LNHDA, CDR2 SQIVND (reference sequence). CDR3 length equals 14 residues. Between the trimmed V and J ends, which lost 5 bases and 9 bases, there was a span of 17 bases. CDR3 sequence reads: CASSRGAADSPQHF. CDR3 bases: TGTGCCAGTAGTCGGGGGGCAGCTGATTCGCCCCAGCATTTT.

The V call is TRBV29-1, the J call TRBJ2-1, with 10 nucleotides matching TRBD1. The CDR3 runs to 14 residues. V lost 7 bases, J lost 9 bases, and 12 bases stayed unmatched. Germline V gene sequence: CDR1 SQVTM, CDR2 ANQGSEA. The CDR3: CSGARDRGEGEQFF. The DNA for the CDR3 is TGCAGCGGGGCGAGGGACAGGGGTGAGGGTGAGCAGTTCTTC.